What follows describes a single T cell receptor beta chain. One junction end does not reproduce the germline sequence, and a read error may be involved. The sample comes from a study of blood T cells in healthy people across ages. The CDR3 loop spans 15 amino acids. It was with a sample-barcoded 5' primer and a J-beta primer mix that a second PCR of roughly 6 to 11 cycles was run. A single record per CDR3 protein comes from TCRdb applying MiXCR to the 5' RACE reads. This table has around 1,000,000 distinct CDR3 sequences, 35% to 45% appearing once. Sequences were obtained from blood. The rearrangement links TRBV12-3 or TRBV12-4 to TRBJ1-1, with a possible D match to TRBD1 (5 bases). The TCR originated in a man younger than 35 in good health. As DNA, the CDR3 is TGTGTCAGCAGTCCCCTGACGGGGGTGAACACTGAAGCTTTCTTT. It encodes CVSSPLTGVNTEAFF.